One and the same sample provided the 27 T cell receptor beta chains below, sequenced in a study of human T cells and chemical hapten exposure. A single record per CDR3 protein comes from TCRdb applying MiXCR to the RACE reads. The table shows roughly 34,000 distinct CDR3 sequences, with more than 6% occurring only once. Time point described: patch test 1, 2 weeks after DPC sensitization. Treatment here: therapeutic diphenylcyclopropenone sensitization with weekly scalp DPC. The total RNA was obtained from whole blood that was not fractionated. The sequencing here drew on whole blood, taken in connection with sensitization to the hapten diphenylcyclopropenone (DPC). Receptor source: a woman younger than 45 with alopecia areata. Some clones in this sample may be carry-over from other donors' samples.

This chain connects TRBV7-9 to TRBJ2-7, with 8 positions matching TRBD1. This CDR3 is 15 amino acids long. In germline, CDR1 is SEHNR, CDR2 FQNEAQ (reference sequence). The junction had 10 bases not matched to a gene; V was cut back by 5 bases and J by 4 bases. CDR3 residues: CASSATGTGYYEQYF. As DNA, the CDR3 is TGTGCCAGCAGCGCTACCGGGACAGGATATTACGAGCAGTACTTC.

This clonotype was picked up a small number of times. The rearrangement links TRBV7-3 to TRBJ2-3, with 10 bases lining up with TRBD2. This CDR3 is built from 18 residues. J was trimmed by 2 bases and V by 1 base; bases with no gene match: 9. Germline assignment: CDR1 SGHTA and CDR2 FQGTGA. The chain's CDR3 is CASSLRAGGSLATDTQYF. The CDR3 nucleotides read TGTGCCAGCAGCTTAAGAGCGGGGGGGTCACTAGCCACAGATACGCAGTATTTT.

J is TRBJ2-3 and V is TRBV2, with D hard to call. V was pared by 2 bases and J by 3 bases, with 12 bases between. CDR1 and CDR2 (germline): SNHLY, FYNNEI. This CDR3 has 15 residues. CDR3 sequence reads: CASSETGVVTDTQYF. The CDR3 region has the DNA TGTGCCAGCAGTGAAACTGGGGTAGTAACAGATACGCAGTATTTT. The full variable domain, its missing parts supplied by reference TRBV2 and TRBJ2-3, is EPEVTQTPSHQVTQMGQEVILRCVPISNHLYFYWYRQILGQKVEFLVSFYNNEISEKSEIFDDQFSVERPDGSNFTLKIRSTKLEDSAMYFCASSETGVVTDTQYFGPGTRLTVL.

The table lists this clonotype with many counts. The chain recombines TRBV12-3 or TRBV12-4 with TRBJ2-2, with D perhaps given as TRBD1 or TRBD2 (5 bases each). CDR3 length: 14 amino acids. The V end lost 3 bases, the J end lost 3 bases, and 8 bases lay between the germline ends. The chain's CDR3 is CASSFRGYTGELFF. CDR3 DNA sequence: TGTGCCAGCAGTTTCCGGGGCTACACCGGGGAGCTGTTTTTT.

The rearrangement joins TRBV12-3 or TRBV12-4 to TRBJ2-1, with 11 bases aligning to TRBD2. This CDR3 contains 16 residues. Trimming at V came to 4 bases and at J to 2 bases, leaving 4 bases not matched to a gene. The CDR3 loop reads CASSSLAGGAYNEQFF. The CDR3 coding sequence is TGTGCCAGCAGTTCTCTAGCGGGGGGCGCCTACAATGAGCAGTTCTTC.

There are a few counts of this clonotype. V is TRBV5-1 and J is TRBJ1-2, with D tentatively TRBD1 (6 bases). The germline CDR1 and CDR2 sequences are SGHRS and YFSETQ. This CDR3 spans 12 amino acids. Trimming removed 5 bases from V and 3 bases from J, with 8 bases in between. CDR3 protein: CASRDSYYGYTF. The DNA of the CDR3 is TGCGCCAGCAGGGACAGCTACTATGGCTACACCTTC.

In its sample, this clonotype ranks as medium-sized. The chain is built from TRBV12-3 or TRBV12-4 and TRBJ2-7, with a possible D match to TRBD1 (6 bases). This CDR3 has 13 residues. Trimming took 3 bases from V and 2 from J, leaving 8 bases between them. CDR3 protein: CASSLGAAYEQYF. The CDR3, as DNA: TGTGCCAGCAGTTTGGGGGCTGCCTACGAGCAGTACTTC.

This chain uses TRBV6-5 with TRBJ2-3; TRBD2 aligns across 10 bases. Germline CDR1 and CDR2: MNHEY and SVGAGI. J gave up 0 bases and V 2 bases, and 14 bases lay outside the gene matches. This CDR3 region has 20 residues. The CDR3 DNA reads TGTGCCAGCAGTTACAGGAGGATGGCTAGCGGGGGCCGTAGCACAGATACGCAGTATTTT. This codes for CASSYRRMASGGRSTDTQYF.

The CDR3 DNA sequence: TGTGCCAGCAGTGGGGCTCCCCGTAAGGAGACCCAGTACTTC. This sequence encodes CASSGAPRKETQYF. V and J are TRBV7-2 and TRBJ2-5, with a weak D call TRBD1 (5 bases). The length of the CDR3 is 14 residues. CDR1 and CDR2 from the germline V gene are SGHTA and FQGNSA. Trimming cost V 6 bases and J 5 bases, with 16 bases left between them.

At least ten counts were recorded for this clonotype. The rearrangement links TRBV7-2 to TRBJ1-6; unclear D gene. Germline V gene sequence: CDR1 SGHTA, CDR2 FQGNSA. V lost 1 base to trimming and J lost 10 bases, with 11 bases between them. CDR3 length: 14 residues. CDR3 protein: CASSLDADVSPLHF. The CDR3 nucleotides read TGTGCCAGCAGCTTAGACGCGGACGTATCACCCCTCCACTTT.

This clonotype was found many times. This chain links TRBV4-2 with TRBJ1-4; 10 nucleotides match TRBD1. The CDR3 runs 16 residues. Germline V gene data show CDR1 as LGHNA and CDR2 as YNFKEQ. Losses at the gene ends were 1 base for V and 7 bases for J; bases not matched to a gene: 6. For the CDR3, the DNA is TGTGCCAGCAGCCAAGCGGCGACAGGGGGCTCTGAAAAACTGTTTTTT. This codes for CASSQAATGGSEKLFF.

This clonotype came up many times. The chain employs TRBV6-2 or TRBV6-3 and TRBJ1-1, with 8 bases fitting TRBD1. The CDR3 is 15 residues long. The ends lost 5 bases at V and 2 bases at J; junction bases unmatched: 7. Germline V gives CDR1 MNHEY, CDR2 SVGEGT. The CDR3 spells CASSPQTGANTEAFF. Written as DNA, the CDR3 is TGTGCCAGCAGTCCACAGACAGGGGCCAACACTGAAGCTTTCTTT.

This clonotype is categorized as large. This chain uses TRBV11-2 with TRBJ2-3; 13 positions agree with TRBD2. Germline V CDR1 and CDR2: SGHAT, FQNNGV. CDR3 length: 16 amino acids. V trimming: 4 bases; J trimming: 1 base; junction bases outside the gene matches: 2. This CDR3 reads CASSSGTSGGTDTQYF. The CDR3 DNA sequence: TGTGCCAGCAGCTCCGGGACTAGCGGGGGCACAGATACGCAGTATTTT.

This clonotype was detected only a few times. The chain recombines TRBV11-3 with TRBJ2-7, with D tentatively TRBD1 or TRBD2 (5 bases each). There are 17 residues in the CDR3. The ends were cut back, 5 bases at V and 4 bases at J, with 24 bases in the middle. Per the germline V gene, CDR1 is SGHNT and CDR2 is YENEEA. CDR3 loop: CASSPGGAGGMGYEQYF. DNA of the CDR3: TGTGCCAGCAGCCCTGGGGGAGCAGGTGGTATGGGGTACGAGCAGTACTTC.

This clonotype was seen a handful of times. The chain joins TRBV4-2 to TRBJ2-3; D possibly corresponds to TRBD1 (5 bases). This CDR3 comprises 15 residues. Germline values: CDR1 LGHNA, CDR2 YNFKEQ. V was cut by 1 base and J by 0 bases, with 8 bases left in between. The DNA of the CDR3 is TGTGCCAGCAGCCAAGGCAGGGATAGCACAGATACGCAGTATTTT. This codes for CASSQGRDSTDTQYF.

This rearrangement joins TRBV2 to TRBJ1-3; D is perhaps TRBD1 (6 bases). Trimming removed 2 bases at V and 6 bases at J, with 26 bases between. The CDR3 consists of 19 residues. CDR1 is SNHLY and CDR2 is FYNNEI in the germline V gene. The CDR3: CASSEWGPETENTINTIYF. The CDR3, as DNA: TGTGCCAGCAGTGAATGGGGGCCCGAGACAGAGAATACCATAAACACCATATATTTT.

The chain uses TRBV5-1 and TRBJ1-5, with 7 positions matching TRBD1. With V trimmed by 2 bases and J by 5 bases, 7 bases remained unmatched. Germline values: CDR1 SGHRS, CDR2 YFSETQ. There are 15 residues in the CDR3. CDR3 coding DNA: TGCGCCAGCAGCTTTGGCGACAGGGAGGATCAGCCCCAGCATTTT. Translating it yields CASSFGDREDQPQHF. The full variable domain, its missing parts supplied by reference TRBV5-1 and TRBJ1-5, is KAGVTQTPRYLIKTRGQQVTLSCSPISGHRSVSWYQQTPGQGLQFLFEYFSETQRNKGNFPGRFSGRQFSNSRSEMNVSTLELGDSALYLCASSFGDREDQPQHFGDGTRLSIL.

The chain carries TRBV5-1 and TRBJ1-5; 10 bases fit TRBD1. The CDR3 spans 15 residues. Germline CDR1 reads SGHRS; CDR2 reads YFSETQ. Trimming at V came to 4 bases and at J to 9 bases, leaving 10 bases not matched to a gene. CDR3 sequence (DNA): TGCGCCAGCAGCCCGGGACAGGGGAGGGATCGGCCCCAGCATTTT. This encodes CASSPGQGRDRPQHF.

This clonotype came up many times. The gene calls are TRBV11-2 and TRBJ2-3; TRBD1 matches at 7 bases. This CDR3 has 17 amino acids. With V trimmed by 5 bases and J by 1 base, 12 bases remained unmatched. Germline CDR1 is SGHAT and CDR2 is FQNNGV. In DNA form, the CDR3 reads TGTGCCAGCAGCGCAGGGGGTTGGTACCCTCGCACAGATACGCAGTATTTT. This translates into CASSAGGWYPRTDTQYF.

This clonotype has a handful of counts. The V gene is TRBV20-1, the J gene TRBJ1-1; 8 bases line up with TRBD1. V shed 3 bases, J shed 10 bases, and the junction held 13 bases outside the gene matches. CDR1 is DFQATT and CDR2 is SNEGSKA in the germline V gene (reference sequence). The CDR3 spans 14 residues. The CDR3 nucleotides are TGCAGTGCTAGCCTCGAGACAGGGGTGGAGGGAGCTTTCTTT. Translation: CSASLETGVEGAFF.

The CDR3 coding sequence is TGTGCCAGCTCACCACCGGGAGGGGATCAGCCCCAGCATTTT. Translated, it gives CASSPPGGDQPQHF. This chain uses TRBV18 with TRBJ1-5; D might be TRBD1 (5 bases). Germline V CDR1 and CDR2: KGHSH, LQKENI. The ends were cut back, 0 bases at V and 5 bases at J, with 8 bases in the middle. The CDR3 extends over 14 amino acids. The full variable domain, rest sourced from reference TRBV18 and TRBJ1-5, is NAGVMQNPRHLVRRRGQEARLRCSPMKGHSHVYWYRQLPEEGLKFMVYLQKENIIDESGMPKERFSAEFPKEGPSILRIQQVVRGDSAAYFCASSPPGGDQPQHFGDGTRLSIL.

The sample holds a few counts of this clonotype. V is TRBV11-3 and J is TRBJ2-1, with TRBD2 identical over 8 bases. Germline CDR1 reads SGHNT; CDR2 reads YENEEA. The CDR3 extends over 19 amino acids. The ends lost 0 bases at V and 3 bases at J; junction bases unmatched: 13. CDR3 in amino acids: CASSLDVPQGGGHYNEQFF. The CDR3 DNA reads TGTGCCAGCAGCTTAGATGTTCCCCAGGGCGGGGGGCACTACAATGAGCAGTTCTTC. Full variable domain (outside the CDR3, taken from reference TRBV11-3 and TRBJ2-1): EAGVVQSPRYKIIEKKQPVAFWCNPISGHNTLYWYLQNLGQGPELLIRYENEEAVDDSQLPKDRFSAERLKGVDSTLKIQPAELGDSAVYLCASSLDVPQGGGHYNEQFFGPGTRLTVL.

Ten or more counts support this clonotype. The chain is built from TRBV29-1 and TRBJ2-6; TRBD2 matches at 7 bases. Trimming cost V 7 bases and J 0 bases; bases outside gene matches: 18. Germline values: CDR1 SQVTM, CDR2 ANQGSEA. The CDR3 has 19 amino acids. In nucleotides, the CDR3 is TGCAGCGATTGGAGGGAGTCTAGCGGTGACCTCTCTGGGGCCAACGTCCTGACTTTC. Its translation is CSDWRESSGDLSGANVLTF. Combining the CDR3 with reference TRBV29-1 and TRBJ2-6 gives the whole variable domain SAVISQKPSRDICQRGTSLTIQCQVDSQVTMMFWYRQQPGQSLTLIATANQGSEATYESGFVIDKFPISRPNLTFSTLTVSNMSPEDSSIYLCSDWRESSGDLSGANVLTFGAGSRLTVL.

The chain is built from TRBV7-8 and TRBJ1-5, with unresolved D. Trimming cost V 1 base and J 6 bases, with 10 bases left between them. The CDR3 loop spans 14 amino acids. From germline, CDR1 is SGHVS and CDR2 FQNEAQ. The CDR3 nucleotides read TGTGCCAGCAGCTTAGAAAGGAAAGCTCAGCCCCAGCATTTT. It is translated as CASSLERKAQPQHF.

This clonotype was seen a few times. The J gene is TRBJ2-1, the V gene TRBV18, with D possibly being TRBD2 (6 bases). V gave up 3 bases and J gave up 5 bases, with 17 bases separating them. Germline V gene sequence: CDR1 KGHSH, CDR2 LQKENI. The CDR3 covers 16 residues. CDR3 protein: CASSPETRGRNNEQFF. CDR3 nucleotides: TGTGCCAGCTCACCTGAAACGCGGGGTAGGAACAATGAGCAGTTCTTC.

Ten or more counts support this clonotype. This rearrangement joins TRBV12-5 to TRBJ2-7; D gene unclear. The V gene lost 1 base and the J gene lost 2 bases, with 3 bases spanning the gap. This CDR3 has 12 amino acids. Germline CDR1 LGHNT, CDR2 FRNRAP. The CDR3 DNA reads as TGTGCTAGTGGTTTGGGCCCCTACGAGCAGTACTTC. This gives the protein CASGLGPYEQYF.

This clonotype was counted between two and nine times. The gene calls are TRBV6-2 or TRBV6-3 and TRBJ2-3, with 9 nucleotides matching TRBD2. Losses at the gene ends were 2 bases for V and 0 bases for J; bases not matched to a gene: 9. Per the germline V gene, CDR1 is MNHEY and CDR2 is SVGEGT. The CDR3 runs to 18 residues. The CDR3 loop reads CASSYPTSGFPSTDTQYF. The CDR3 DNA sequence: TGTGCCAGCAGTTACCCAACTAGCGGGTTCCCTAGCACAGATACGCAGTATTTT.